Listed here is a single T cell receptor beta chain. The data originate from a study of blood T cell repertoires in COVID-19. Background on the study: Material from acute and convalescent COVID-19 was sourced from the United States, Italy and Spain.

Trimming removed 4 bases from V and 7 bases from J; junction bases left unmatched: 5. Germline V lookup: CDR1 SGHNT, CDR2 YYREEE (reference sequence). The CDR3 is made up of 15 amino acids. TCRdb's copy holds only in-frame clones and misses some; the assay was immunoSEQ multiplex PCR. The table lists 50,000 to 65,000 clones, about four fifths of them singletons. The chain combines TRBV5-4 with TRBJ2-1; 13 nucleotides agree with TRBD2. The receptor was isolated from a man aged 55 to 69 with COVID-19, enrolled during active disease. The sequenced sample was peripheral blood. The DNA of the CDR3 is TGTGCCAGCAGCCGGACTAGCGGGAGTGGAAATGAGCAGTTCTTC. Its translation is CASSRTSGSGNEQFF.